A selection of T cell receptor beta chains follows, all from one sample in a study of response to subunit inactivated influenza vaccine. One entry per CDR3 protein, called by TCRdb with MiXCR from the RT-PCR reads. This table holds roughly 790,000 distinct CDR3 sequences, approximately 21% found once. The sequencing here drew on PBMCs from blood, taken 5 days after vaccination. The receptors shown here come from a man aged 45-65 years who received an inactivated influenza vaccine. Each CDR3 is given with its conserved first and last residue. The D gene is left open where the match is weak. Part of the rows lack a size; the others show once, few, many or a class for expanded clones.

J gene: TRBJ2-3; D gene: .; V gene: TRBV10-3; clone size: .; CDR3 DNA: TGTGCCATCAGTGAGTCCGATAGCGGCGTCACAGATACGCAGTATTTT; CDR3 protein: CAISESDSGVTDTQYF
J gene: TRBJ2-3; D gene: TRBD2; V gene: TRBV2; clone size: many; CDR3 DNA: TGTGCCAGCAGTTATCTAGCGGGAGGAGGGGTACACACAGATACGCAGTATTTT; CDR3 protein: CASSYLAGGGVHTDTQYF
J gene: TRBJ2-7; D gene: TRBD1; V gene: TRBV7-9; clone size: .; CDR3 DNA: TGTGCCAGCAGCCTGGACAGGGGAATTCGCGAGCAGTACTTC; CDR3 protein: CASSLDRGIREQYF
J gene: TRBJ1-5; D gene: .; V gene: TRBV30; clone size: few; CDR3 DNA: TGTGCCTGGAGTGTTGGAGGGTCCAGGGGCAATCAGCCCCAGCATTTT; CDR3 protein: CAWSVGGSRGNQPQHF
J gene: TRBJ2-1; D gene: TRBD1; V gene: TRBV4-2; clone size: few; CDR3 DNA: TGTGCCAGCAGCCCGATAAGGATAACCACAGGGGGCGCCTACAATGAGCAGTTCTTC; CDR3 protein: CASSPIRITTGGAYNEQFF
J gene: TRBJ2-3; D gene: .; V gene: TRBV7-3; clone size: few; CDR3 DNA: TGTGCCAGCAGCTTAGGGTCGGACCTCCCGGGAGATACGCAGTATTTT; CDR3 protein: CASSLGSDLPGDTQYF
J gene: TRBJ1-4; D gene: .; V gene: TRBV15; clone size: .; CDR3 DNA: TGTGCCACCAGCAGAGACGGACAGCCAAATGAAAAACTGGTTTTT; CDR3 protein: CATSRDGQPNEKLVF
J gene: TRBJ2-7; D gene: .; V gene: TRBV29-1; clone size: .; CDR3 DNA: TGCAGCGTTGATGGTCCTGTTGAGGGCTCAAAAAGATACGAGCAGTACTTC; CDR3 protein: CSVDGPVEGSKRYEQYF
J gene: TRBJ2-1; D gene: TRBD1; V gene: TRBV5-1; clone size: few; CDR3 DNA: TGCGCCAGCAGCCCCCGGGACAGGGCAAGGAATGAGCAGTTCTTC; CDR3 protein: CASSPRDRARNEQFF
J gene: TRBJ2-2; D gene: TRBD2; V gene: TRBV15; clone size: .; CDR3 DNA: TGTGCCACCAGTTCGAGACTAGCCGCCGGGGAGCTGTTTTTT; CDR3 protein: CATSSRLAAGELFF
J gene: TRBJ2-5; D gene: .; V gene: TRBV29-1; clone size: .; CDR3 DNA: TGCAGCGTTGCCGGGGGGCTCCAAGAGACCCAGTACTTC; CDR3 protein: CSVAGGLQETQYF
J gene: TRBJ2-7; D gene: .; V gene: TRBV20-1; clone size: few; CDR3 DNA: TGCAGTGCTAGAGATGGACCACCGGAACAGTACTTC; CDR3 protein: CSARDGPPEQYF
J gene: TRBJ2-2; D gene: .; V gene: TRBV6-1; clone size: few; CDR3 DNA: TGTGCCAGCAGTAGGCCAGGGGTCGGGGAGCTGTTTTTT; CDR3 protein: CASSRPGVGELFF
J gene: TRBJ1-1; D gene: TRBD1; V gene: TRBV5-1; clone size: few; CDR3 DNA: TGCGCCAGCAGCTCCGGATCAGGGGGCGTTGAAGCTTTCTTT; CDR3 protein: CASSSGSGGVEAFF
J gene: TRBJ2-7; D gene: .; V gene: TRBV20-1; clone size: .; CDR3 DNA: TGCAGTGCTAGAGGAGGGCGCAGATACGAGCAGTACTTC; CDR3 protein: CSARGGRRYEQYF
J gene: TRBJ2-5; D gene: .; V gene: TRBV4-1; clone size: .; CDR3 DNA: TGCGCCAGCAGCCGGGAGAACAGGAACCAAGAGACCCAGTACTTC; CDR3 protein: CASSRENRNQETQYF
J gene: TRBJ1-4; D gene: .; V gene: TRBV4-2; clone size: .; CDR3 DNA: TGTGCCAGCAGCCAGGCCGGGTCCAGTGAAAAACTGTTTTTT; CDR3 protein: CASSQAGSSEKLFF
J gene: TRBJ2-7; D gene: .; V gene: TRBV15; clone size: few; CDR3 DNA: TGTGCCACCAGCAGAGAACCGGGTTTCTACGAGCAGTACTTC; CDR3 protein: CATSREPGFYEQYF
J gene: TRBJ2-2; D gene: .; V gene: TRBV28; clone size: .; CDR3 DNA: TGTGCCAGCAGTCACGGCGGGACCCCAAACACCGGGGAGCTGTTTTTT; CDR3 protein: CASSHGGTPNTGELFF
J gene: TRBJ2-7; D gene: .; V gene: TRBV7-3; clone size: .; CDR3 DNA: TGTGCCAGCAAGACCTCAAGCGGCTCCTACGAGCAGTACTTC; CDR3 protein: CASKTSSGSYEQYF
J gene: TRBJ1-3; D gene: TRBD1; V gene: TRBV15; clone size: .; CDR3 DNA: TGTGCCACCAGCAGAGATTTGAAGAGACAGGGAGGAGTATATTTT; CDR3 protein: CATSRDLKRQGGVYF
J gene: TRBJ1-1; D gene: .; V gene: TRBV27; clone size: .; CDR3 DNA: TGTGCCAGCAGTTCGGGTCCCCTGGAGCGAGCTTTCTTT; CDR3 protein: CASSSGPLERAFF
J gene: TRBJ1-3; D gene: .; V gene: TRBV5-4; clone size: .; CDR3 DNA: TGTGCCAGCAGCTTAGGGGGGCCGCTCTCTGGAAACACCATATATTTT; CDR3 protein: CASSLGGPLSGNTIYF
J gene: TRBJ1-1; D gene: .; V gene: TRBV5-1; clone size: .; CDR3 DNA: TGCGCCAGCAGCTTGGAGACCCAGCGGACTGAAGCTTTCTTT; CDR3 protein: CASSLETQRTEAFF
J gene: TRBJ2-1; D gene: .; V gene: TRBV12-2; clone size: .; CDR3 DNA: TGTGCAAGTCGCACCAGAAGGGCCAATGAGCAGTTCTTC; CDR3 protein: CASRTRRANEQFF
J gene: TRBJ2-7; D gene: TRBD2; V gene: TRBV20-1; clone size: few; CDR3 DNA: TGCAGTGCTAGAGAGATTAGCGGGAGAGTCGAGCAGTACTTC; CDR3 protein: CSAREISGRVEQYF
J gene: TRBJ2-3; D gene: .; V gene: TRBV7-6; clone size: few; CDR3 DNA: TGTGCCAGCAGCTTAGCCTTCCCTTGGGGCCCCGCGGTAGATACGCAGTATTTT; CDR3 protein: CASSLAFPWGPAVDTQYF
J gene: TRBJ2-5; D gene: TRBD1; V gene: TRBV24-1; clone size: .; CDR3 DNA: TGTGCCACCAGTGATTTGGTGGGACAGGGTAGGGAAGAGACCCAGTACTTC; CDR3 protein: CATSDLVGQGREETQYF
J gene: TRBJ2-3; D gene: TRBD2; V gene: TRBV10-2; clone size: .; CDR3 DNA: TGCGCCAGCAGCCCTCGGACTAGCGGTAACACAGATACGCAGTATTTT; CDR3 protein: CASSPRTSGNTDTQYF
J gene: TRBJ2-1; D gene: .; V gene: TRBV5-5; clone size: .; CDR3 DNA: TGTGCCAGCAGCACCTTGGGGGCTTTTGCCTACAATGAGCAGTTCTTC; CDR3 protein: CASSTLGAFAYNEQFF
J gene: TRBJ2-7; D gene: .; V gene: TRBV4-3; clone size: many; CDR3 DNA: TGCGCCAGCAGCCAAGTTTGGGAGTCCGCCTACGAGCAGTACTTC; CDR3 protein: CASSQVWESAYEQYF
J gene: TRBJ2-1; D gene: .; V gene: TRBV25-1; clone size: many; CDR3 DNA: TGTGCCAGCAGTGCTGGGAGCAATGAGCAGTTCTTC; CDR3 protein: CASSAGSNEQFF
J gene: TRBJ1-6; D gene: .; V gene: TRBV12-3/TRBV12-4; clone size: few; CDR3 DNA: TGTGCCAGCAGCCTTGACGGTTATAGCTCCTATAATTCACCCCTCCACTTT; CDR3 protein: CASSLDGYSSYNSPLHF
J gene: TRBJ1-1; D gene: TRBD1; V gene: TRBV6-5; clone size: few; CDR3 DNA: TGTGCCAGCAGTTCCCTGACAGGGGTAACAGAAGCTTTCTTT; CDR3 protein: CASSSLTGVTEAFF
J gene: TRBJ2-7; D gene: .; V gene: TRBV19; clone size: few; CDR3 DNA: TGTGCCAGTAGTACACTGGGCTCCTGGGACGAGCAGTACTTC; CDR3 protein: CASSTLGSWDEQYF
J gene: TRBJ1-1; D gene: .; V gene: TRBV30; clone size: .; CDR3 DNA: TGTGCCTGGAGTGGGGGACTTCGGAACACTGAAGCTTTCTTT; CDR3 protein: CAWSGGLRNTEAFF
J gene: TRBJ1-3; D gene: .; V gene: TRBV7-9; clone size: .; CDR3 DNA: TGTGCCAGCAGCTCGAGTCAGGGGTACTTCTCTGGAAACACCATATATTTT; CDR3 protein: CASSSSQGYFSGNTIYF
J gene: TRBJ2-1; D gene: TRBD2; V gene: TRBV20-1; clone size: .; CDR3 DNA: TGCAGTGCTAGAGGCTCTCAGGCGGGAGGCTACAATGAGCAGTTCTTC; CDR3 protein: CSARGSQAGGYNEQFF
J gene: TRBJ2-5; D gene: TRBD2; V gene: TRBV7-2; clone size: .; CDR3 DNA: TGTGCCAGCAGCCGATGGACTAGCTTTAGAGAGACCCAGTACTTC; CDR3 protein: CASSRWTSFRETQYF
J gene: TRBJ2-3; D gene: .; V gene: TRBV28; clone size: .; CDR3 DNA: TGTGCCAGCAGGCCCGATCGAGCGGGCAAAACCGGGGGATACACAGATACGCAGTATTTT; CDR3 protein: CASRPDRAGKTGGYTDTQYF
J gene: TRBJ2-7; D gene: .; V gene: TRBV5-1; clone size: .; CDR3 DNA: TGCGCCAGCAGCTTGGGGGGGGCCCAGGACTACGAGCAGTACTTC; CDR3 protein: CASSLGGAQDYEQYF
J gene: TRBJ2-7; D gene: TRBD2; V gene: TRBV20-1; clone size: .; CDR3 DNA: TGCAGTGCTAGAAAGCGGGAGGGCTCCTACGAGCAGTACTTC; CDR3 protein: CSARKREGSYEQYF
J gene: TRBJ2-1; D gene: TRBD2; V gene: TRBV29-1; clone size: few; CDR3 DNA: TGCAGCGCCCCCCCCGGGACTAGCGGAAGGAGGAACTACAATGAGCAGTTCTTC; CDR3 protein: CSAPPGTSGRRNYNEQFF
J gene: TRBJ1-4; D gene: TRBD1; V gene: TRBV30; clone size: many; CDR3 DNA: TGTGCCTGGTCCGGGACAGGGAGGGACGAAAAACTGTTTTTT; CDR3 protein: CAWSGTGRDEKLFF
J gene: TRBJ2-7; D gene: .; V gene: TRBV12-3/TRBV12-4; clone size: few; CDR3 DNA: TGTGCCAGCAAGGAGAGGGGGGGGAGACGAGACGAAAGTCAGTACTTC; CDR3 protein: CASKERGGRRDESQYF
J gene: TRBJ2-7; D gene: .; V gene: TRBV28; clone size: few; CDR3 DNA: TGTGCCAGCAGTTTGAGACAGCACACCTACGAGCAGTACTTC; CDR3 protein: CASSLRQHTYEQYF
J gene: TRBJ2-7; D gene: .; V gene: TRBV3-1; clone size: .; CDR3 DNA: TGTGCCAGCAGCCAACCACTAGGTGCCAAGCGCTCCGAGCAGTACTTC; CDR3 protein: CASSQPLGAKRSEQYF
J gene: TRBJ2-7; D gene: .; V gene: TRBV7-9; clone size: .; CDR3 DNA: TGTGCCAGCAGCTTAGGGTGGGCGGAACCCGAGCAGTACTTC; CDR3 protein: CASSLGWAEPEQYF
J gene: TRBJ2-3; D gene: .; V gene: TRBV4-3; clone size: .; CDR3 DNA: TGCGCCAGCAGCCAAGTGCCCGCGTCTGGAGCGACGCAGTATTTT; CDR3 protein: CASSQVPASGATQYF
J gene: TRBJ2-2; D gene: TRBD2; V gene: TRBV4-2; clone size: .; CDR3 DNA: TGTGCCAGCAGCCAATCTTCCGGCGGGGGGGGCGACACCGGGGAGCTGTTTTTT; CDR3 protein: CASSQSSGGGGDTGELFF